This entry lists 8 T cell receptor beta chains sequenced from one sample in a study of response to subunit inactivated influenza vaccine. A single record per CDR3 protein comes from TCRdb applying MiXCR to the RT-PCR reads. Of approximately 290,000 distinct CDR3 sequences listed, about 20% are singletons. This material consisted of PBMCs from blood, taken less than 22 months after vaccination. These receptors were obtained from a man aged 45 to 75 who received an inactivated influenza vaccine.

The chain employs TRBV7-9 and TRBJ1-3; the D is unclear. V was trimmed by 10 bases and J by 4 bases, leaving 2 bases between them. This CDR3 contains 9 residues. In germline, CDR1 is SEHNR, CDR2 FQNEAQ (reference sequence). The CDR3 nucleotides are TGTGCCATGGGAAACACCATATATTTT. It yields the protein CAMGNTIYF.

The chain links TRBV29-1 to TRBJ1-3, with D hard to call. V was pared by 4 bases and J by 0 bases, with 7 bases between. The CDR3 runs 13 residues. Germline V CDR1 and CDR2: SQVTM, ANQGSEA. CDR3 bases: TGCAGCGTTGGGGTCTTCTCTGGAAACACCATATATTTT. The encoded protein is CSVGVFSGNTIYF.

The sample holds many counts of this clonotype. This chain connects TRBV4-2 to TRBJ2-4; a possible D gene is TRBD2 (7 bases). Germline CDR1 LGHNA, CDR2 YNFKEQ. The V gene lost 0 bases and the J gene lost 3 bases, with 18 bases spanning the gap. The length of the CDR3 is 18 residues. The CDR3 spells CASSQDGKGGIGKNIQYF. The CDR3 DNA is TGTGCCAGCAGCCAAGATGGGAAGGGGGGGATTGGCAAAAACATTCAGTACTTC.

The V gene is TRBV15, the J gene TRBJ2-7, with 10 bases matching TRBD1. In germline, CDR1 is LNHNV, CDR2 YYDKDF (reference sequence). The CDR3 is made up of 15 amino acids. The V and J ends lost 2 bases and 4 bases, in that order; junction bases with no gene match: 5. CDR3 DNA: TGTGCCACCAGCAGAACCCGGGACAGGGGATACGAGCAGTACTTC. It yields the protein CATSRTRDRGYEQYF.

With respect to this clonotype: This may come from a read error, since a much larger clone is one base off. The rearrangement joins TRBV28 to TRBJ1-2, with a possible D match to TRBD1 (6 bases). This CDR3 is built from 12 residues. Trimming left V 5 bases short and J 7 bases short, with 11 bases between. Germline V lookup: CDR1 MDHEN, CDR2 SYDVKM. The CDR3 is CASSNQGFGYTF. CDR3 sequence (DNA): TGTGCCAGCAGTAATCAGGGGTTTGGCTACACCTTC.

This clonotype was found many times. CDR3: CASSRLGQTGVEYQPQHF. In DNA, the CDR3 is TGTGCCAGCAGTCGGCTGGGCCAGACAGGGGTTGAATATCAGCCCCAGCATTTT. The genes are TRBV28 and TRBJ1-5; TRBD1 agrees at 8 bases. This CDR3 has 18 amino acids. CDR1 is MDHEN, CDR2 SYDVKM, per germline. Trimming took 5 bases from V and 5 from J; bases not matched to a gene: 17.

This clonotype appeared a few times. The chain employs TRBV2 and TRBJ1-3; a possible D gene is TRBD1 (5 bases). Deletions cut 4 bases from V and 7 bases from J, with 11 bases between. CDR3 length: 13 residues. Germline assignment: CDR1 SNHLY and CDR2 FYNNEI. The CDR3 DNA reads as TGTGCCAGCAGTGTAGGGGAAAAGAACACCATATATTTT. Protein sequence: CASSVGEKNTIYF.

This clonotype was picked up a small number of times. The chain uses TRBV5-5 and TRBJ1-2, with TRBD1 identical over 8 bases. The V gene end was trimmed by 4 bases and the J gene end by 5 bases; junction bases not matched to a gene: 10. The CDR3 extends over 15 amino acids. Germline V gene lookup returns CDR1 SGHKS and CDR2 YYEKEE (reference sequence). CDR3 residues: CASSPPGQELYGYTF. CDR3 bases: TGTGCCAGCAGCCCACCGGGACAGGAGTTATATGGCTACACCTTC. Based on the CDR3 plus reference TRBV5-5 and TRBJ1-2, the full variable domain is DAGVTQSPTHLIKTRGQQVTLRCSPISGHKSVSWYQQVLGQGPQFIFQYYEKEERGRGNFPDRFSARQFPNYSSELNVNALLLGDSALYLCASSPPGQELYGYTFGSGTRLTVV.